Listed below are T cell receptor beta chains from one sample, sequenced in a study of spatial heterogeneity in lung cancer. TCRdb re-called the 5' RACE reads with MiXCR, one entry per CDR3 protein. Of 23,000 or so distinct CDR3 sequences listed, 7% are singletons. Here the sequenced sample was PBMCs, taken at surgery. The receptors were gathered from a male donor with early-stage non-small cell lung cancer. Both conserved end residues are part of each CDR3. The D gene is left open where the match is weak. Only some rows state a clone size, as once, few, many or a class for expanded clones.

j_gene	abundance	d_gene	v_gene	CDR3nt	CDR3aa
TRBJ1-6	NA	TRBD1	TRBV28	TGTGCCACCAATGAATCGACAGGGCCGCATTCACCCCTCCACTTT	CATNESTGPHSPLHF
TRBJ2-3	many	NA	TRBV25-1	TGTGCCAGCAGTGATAGACAACAAGCTCACGGTACGCAGTATTTT	CASSDRQQAHGTQYF
TRBJ1-4	few	NA	TRBV6-2/TRBV6-3	TGTGCCAGCAGCCGCCCTGGCCGCCCGGGTAATGAAAAACTGTTTTTT	CASSRPGRPGNEKLFF
TRBJ1-1	few	NA	TRBV28	TGTGCCAGCAGTGGGGGTCGGGGCACTGAAGCTTTCTTT	CASSGGRGTEAFF
TRBJ2-7	NA	NA	TRBV7-2	TGTGTCAGCAGCCCGGACTGGGAGCAGTACTTC	CVSSPDWEQYF
TRBJ1-1	many	NA	TRBV6-2/TRBV6-3	TGTGCCAGCACCCAATTGGACATCCCTGTGGGCACTGAAGCTTTCTTT	CASTQLDIPVGTEAFF
TRBJ1-1	NA	NA	TRBV4-3	TGCGCCAGCAGCCAAGTTGGCCGGTTGGCAAATGAAGCTTTCTTT	CASSQVGRLANEAFF
TRBJ2-7	NA	NA	TRBV6-6	TGTGCCAGCAGTTACGGGAGAGCCTCCGAGCAGTACTTC	CASSYGRASEQYF
TRBJ2-1	few	NA	TRBV14	TGTGCCAGCAGCCAAGAGGTCAGCGGCTCCTACAATGAGCAGTTCTTC	CASSQEVSGSYNEQFF
TRBJ1-5	many	TRBD1	TRBV28	TGTGCCAGCAGTTCAACACCCTCCCTCAGGGGGTTGAAGCCCCAGCATTTT	CASSSTPSLRGLKPQHF
TRBJ2-7	many	NA	TRBV12-3/TRBV12-4	TGTGCCAGCAGCAGGGACCGTAGCTCCTACGAGCAGTACTTC	CASSRDRSSYEQYF
TRBJ2-7	many	NA	TRBV18	TGTGCCAGCTCACCTCTGGACAGTTACGAGCAGTACTTC	CASSPLDSYEQYF
TRBJ2-6	many	NA	TRBV11-3	TGTGCCAGCAGCCCTGGGGAGCCTGGGGCCAACGTCCTGACTTTC	CASSPGEPGANVLTF